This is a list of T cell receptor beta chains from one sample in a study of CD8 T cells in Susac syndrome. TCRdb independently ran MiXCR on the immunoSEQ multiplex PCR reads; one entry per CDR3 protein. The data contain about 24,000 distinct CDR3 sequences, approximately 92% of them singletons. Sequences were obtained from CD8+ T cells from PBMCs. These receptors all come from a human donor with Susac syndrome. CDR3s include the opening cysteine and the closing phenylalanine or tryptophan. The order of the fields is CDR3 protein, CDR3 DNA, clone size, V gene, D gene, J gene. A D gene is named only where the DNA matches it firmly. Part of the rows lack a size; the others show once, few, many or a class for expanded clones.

CDR3 protein: CASSGGTEAFF; CDR3 DNA: TGTGCCAGCAGTGGTGGCACTGAAGCTTTCTTT; clone size: .; V gene: TRBV5-6; D gene: .; J gene: TRBJ1-1
CDR3 protein: CSARDSSGNYEQYF; CDR3 DNA: TGCAGTGCTAGGGATTCCTCCGGAAACTACGAGCAGTACTTC; clone size: .; V gene: TRBV20-1; D gene: .; J gene: TRBJ2-7
CDR3 protein: CASKQGSLNTEAFF; CDR3 DNA: TGTGCCAGCAAACAGGGGTCCTTGAACACTGAAGCTTTCTTT; clone size: once; V gene: TRBV5-4; D gene: TRBD1; J gene: TRBJ1-1
CDR3 protein: CASSSGGGPGEQYF; CDR3 DNA: TGTGCCAGCAGCTCCGGGGGGGGGCCCGGCGAGCAGTACTTC; clone size: .; V gene: TRBV3-1; D gene: TRBD2; J gene: TRBJ2-7
CDR3 protein: CASSQDLGEGDTQYF; CDR3 DNA: TGCGCCAGCAGCCAAGATCTTGGCGAGGGGGATACGCAGTATTTT; clone size: .; V gene: TRBV4-3; D gene: .; J gene: TRBJ2-3
CDR3 protein: CASSLEGKFNYGYTF; CDR3 DNA: TGTGCCAGCAGCCTTGAAGGGAAATTTAACTATGGCTACACCTTC; clone size: once; V gene: TRBV3-1; D gene: .; J gene: TRBJ1-2
CDR3 protein: CASSLGMNTEAFF; CDR3 DNA: TGTGCCAGCAGCTTAGGAATGAACACTGAAGCTTTCTTT; clone size: few; V gene: TRBV11-2; D gene: .; J gene: TRBJ1-1
CDR3 protein: CASSEDPGGFTEAFF; CDR3 DNA: TGTGCCAGCAGTGAAGACCCAGGTGGGTTCACTGAAGCTTTCTTT; clone size: .; V gene: TRBV25-1; D gene: .; J gene: TRBJ1-1
CDR3 protein: CSARDDTSNQPQHF; CDR3 DNA: TGCAGTGCTAGAGACGACACTTCTAATCAGCCCCAGCATTTT; clone size: .; V gene: TRBV20-1; D gene: .; J gene: TRBJ1-5
CDR3 protein: CSAADRPTEAFF; CDR3 DNA: TGCAGCGCCGCGGACAGGCCCACTGAAGCTTTCTTT; clone size: .; V gene: TRBV29-1; D gene: TRBD1; J gene: TRBJ1-1
CDR3 protein: CASSYPAGELFF; CDR3 DNA: TGTGCCAGCAGTTACCCCGCCGGGGAGCTGTTTTTT; clone size: .; V gene: TRBV6-2/TRBV6-3; D gene: .; J gene: TRBJ2-2
CDR3 protein: CASSSEGKGSYEQYF; CDR3 DNA: TGTGCCAGCAGCTCTGAAGGGAAGGGGAGCTACGAGCAGTACTTC; clone size: few; V gene: TRBV5-6; D gene: .; J gene: TRBJ2-7
CDR3 protein: CAWSVRFGRGRKNEQYF; CDR3 DNA: TGTGCCTGGAGTGTACGGTTTGGGAGGGGGCGGAAGAACGAGCAGTACTTC; clone size: .; V gene: TRBV30; D gene: .; J gene: TRBJ2-7
CDR3 protein: CASHGQDPGYTF; CDR3 DNA: TGTGCCAGCCATGGACAAGACCCGGGCTACACCTTC; clone size: .; V gene: TRBV7-9; D gene: .; J gene: TRBJ1-2
CDR3 protein: CASSVSGGAGETQYF; CDR3 DNA: TGTGCCAGCAGCGTAAGCGGGGGGGCCGGGGAGACCCAGTACTTC; clone size: .; V gene: TRBV13; D gene: TRBD2; J gene: TRBJ2-5
CDR3 protein: CASSDYRGHTDTQYF; CDR3 DNA: TGTGCCAGCAGTGACTACAGGGGGCACACAGATACGCAGTATTTT; clone size: .; V gene: TRBV2; D gene: TRBD1; J gene: TRBJ2-3
CDR3 protein: CASSLRPWIQPQHF; CDR3 DNA: TGTGCCAGCAGTTTAAGGCCCTGGATCCAGCCCCAGCATTTT; clone size: .; V gene: TRBV28; D gene: .; J gene: TRBJ1-5